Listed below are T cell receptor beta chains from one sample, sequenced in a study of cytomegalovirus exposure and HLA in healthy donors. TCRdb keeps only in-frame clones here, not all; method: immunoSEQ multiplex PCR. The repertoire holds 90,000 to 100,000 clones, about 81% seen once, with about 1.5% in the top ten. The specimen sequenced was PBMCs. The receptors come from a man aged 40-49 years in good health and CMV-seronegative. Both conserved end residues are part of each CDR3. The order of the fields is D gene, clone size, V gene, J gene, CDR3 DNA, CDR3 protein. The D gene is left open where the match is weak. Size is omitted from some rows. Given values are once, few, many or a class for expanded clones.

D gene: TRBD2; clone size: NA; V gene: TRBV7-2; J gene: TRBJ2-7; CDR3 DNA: TGTGCCAGCAGCCGAGCCCACAGGACGAGGACTAGCGGATCCTACGAGCAGTACTTC; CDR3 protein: CASSRAHRTRTSGSYEQYF
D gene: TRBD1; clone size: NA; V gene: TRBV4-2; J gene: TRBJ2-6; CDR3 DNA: TGTGCCAGTTCGGGACAGGACTCTGGGGCCAACGTCCTGACTTTC; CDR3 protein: CASSGQDSGANVLTF
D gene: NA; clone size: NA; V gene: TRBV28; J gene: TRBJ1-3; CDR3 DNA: TGTGCCAGCTCGGGCGGGGGATTCTCTGGAAACACCATATATTTT; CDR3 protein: CASSGGGFSGNTIYF
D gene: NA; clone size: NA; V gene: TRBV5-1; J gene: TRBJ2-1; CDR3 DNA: TGCGCCAGCAGCTTGGAACAGGGACCCTACAATGAGCAGTTCTTC; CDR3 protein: CASSLEQGPYNEQFF
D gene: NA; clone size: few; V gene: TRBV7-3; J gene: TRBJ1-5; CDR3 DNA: TGTGCCAGCAGCCACCCCGGGGGCAATCAGCCCCAGCATTTT; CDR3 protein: CASSHPGGNQPQHF
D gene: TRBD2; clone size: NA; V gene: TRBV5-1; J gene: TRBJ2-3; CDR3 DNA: TGCGCCAGCAGCCTCGGACTAGTGAGTTCAGATACGCAGTATTTT; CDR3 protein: CASSLGLVSSDTQYF
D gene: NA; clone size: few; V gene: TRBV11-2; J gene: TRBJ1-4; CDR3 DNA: TGTGCCAGCAGCCTCAACAGCCCTCCTAATGAAAAACTGTTTTTT; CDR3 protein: CASSLNSPPNEKLFF
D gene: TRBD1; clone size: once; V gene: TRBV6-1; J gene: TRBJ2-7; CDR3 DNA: TGTGCCAGCAGACTACAGGGGGCAAAGTACGAGCAGTACTTC; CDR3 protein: CASRLQGAKYEQYF
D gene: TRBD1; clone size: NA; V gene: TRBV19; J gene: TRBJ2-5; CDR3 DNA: TGTGCCAGTAGTACCCCGGACAGGGGGACGAAGACCCAGTACTTC; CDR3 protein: CASSTPDRGTKTQYF
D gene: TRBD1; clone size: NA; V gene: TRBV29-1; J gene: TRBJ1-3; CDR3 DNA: TGCAGCGTTGGGACAGGGGGAAACACCATATATTTT; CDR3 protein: CSVGTGGNTIYF
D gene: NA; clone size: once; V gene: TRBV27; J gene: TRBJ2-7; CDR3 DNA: TGTGCCAGCAGTTTCCCGCAGGGACTCTCCTGCGAGCAGTACTTC; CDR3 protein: CASSFPQGLSCEQYF
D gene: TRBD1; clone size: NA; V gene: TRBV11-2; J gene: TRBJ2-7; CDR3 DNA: TGTGCCAGCAGCTTAACCGGGACAGGGGTCCACGAGCAGTACTTC; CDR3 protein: CASSLTGTGVHEQYF
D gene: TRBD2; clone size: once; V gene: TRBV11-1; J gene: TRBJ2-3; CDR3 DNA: TGTGCCAGTTCGACTAGCGGTAGGGATACGCAGTATTTT; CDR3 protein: CASSTSGRDTQYF
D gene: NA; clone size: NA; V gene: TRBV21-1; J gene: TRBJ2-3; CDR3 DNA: TGTGCCATGCGCACCGGGGGACTAGCGGGGGTGATTCCTCCCACAGATACGCAGTATTTT; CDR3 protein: CAMRTGGLAGVIPPTDTQYF
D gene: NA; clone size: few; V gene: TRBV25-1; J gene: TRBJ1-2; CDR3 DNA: TGTGCCAGCAGTACCTCTGGAGCGCTTTATGGCTACACCTTC; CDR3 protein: CASSTSGALYGYTF
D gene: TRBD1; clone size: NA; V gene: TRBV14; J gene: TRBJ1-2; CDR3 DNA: TGTGCCAGCAGCTACCCCGGGACAGGGATCTATGGCTACACCTTC; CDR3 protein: CASSYPGTGIYGYTF
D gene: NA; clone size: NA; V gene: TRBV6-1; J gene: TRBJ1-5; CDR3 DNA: TGTGCCAGCAGTGAAAGGCTTACAGGGAAACAGCCCCAGCATTTT; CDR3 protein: CASSERLTGKQPQHF
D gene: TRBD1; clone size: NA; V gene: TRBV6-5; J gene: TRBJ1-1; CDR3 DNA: TGTGCCAGCAGTTCGACAGGGAGGAACACTGAAGCTTTCTTT; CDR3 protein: CASSSTGRNTEAFF
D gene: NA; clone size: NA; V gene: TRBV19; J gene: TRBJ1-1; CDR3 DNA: TGTGCCAGTAGTAGGGAGGACGGGAACACTGAAGCTTTCTTT; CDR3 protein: CASSREDGNTEAFF
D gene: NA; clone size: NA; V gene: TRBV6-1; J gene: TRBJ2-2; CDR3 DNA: TGTGCCAGCAGGGAAAGGAGGGGCAACACCGGGGAGCTGTTTTTT; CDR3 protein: CASRERRGNTGELFF
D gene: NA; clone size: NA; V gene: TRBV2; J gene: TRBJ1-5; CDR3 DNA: TGTGCCAGCAGGCGGACCGATACGGACATTTTTCGGCAGCCCCAGCATTTT; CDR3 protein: CASRRTDTDIFRQPQHF
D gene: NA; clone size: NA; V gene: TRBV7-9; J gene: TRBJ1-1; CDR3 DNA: TGTGCCAGCAGCTTAGGGGGGGGACCGTCGACTGAAGCTTTCTTT; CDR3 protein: CASSLGGGPSTEAFF
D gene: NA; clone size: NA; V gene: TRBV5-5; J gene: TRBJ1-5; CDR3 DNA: TGTGCCAGCAGCTTGCCAGGGGAAGGGTCCCAGCATTTT; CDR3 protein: CASSLPGEGSQHF
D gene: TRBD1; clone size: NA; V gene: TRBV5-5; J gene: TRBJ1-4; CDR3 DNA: TGTGCCAGCACCAAGACAGGGGGCGAAAGGGAAAAACTGTTTTTT; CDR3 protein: CASTKTGGEREKLFF
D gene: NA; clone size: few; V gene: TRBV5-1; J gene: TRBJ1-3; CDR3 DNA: TGCGCCACTCGCCCCACGACAGCCTCTGGAAACACCATATATTTT; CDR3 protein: CATRPTTASGNTIYF
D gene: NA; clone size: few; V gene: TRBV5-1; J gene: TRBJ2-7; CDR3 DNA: TGCGCCAGCAGCTTGGACAGGTACGTCGACGAGCAGTACTTC; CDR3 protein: CASSLDRYVDEQYF
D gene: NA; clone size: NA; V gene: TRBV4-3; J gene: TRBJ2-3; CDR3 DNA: TGCGCCAGCAGCCAGACGGCAGGGTATGCAGATACGCAGTATTTT; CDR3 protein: CASSQTAGYADTQYF
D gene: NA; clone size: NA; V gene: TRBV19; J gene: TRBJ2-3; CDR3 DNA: TGTGCCAGTAGTATAGGCAGGGGAGATACGCAGTATTTT; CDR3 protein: CASSIGRGDTQYF
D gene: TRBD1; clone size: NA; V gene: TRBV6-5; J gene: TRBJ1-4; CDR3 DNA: TGTGCCAGCAGTTACGCCACAGGGGCGGGTGAAAAACTGTTTTTT; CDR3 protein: CASSYATGAGEKLFF
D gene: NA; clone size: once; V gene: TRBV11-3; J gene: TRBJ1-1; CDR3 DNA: TGTGCCAGCAGCCCGGGAGTGGGAACTGAAGCTTTCTTT; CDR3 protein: CASSPGVGTEAFF
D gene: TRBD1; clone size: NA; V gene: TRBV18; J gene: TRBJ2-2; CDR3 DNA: TGTGCCAGCTCACCGACAACAGGGGGCACCGGGGAGCTGTTTTTT; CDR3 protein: CASSPTTGGTGELFF
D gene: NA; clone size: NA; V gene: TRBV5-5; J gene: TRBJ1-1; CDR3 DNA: TGTGCCAGCAGCTTAGCAGGCGGGTCCACTGAAGCTTTCTTT; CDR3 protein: CASSLAGGSTEAFF
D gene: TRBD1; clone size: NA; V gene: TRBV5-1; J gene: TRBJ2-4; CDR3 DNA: TGCGCCAGCAGCAAACAGGGGCCTTTAGCCAAAAACATTCAGTACTTC; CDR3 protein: CASSKQGPLAKNIQYF
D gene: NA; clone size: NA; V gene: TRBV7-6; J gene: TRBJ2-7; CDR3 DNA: TGTGCCAGCAGCCAGCAGGGGGGCTTAGGATACGAGCAGTACTTC; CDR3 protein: CASSQQGGLGYEQYF
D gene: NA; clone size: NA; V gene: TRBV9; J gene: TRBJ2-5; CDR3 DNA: TGTGCCAGCAGCGACCTAGCGTCGGGGGAGACCCAGTACTTC; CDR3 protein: CASSDLASGETQYF
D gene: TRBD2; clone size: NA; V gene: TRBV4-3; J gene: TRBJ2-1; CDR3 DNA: TGCGCCAGCAGCCAAGAAGCTAGCGGGGGACCCCTTGATAATGAGCAGTTCTTC; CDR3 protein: CASSQEASGGPLDNEQFF
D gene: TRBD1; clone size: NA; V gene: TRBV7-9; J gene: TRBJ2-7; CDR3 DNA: TGTGCCAGCAGCTTAGGAGGGGGACAGGCTACGACCGTGCAGTACTTC; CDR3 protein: CASSLGGGQATTVQYF
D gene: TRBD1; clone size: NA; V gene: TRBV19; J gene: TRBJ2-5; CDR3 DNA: TGTGCCAGTAGTATGGACAGGGGAAAAGTACAAGAGACCCAGTACTTC; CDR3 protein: CASSMDRGKVQETQYF
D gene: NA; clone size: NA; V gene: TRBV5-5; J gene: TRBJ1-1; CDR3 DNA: TGTGCCAGCAGCTGGTTACAGGTGAACACTGAAGCTTTCTTT; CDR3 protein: CASSWLQVNTEAFF
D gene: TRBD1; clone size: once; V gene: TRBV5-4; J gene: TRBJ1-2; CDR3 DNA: TGTGCCAGCACCCCCGGGACAGGAATTAACTATGGCTACACCTTC; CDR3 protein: CASTPGTGINYGYTF
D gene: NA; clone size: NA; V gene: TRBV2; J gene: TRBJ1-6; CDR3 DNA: TGTGCCAGCAGTGAACAGGGGAGAAGTTCACCCCTCCACTTT; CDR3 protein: CASSEQGRSSPLHF
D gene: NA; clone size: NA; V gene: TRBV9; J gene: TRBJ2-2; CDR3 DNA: TGTGCCAGCAGCGTAGTCGGGGCGAACACCGGGGAGCTGTTTTTT; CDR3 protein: CASSVVGANTGELFF
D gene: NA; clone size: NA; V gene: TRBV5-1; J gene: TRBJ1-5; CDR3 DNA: TGCGCCAGCAGCTTGATGGGACAACCTAATCAGCCCCAGCATTTT; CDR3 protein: CASSLMGQPNQPQHF
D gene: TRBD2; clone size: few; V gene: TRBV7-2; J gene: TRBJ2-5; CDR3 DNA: TGTGCCAGCAGCTTGGGGGGGGGAGAGACCCAGTACTTC; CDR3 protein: CASSLGGGETQYF
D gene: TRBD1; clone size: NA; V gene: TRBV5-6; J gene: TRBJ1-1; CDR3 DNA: TGTGCCAGCAGCGTGACAGGGAGAGAGGCTTTCTTT; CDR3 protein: CASSVTGREAFF
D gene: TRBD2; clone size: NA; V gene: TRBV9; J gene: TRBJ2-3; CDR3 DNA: TGTGCCAGCAGAAGACTAGCGGCGAGCACAGATACGCAGTATTTT; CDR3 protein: CASRRLAASTDTQYF
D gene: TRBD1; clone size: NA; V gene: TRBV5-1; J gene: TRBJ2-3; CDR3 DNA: TGCGCCAGCAGCTTAGACAGGGACGGAGATACGCAGTATTTT; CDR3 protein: CASSLDRDGDTQYF
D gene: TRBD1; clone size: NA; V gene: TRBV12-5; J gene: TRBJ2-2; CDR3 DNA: TGTGCTAGTGGTTTGGTTCTGTCAGGGGGTGTCGGGGAGCTGTTTTTT; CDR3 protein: CASGLVLSGGVGELFF
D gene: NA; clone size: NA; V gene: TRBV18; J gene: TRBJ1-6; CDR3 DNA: TGTGCCAGCTCCGCCCGGGACACCGATTCACCCCTCCACTTT; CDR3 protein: CASSARDTDSPLHF
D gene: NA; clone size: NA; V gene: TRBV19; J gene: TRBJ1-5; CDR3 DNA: TGTGCCAGTAGTGACGGGACACCCCGAAATCAGCCCCAGCATTTT; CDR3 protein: CASSDGTPRNQPQHF